This T cell receptor beta chain was retrieved from a study of identical twins. V lost 6 bases and J lost 8, with 13 bases in between. CDR3 length: 12 amino acids. Unique molecular identifiers were present on cDNA, and template switching added a universal primer site. TCRdb ran MiXCR on the 5' RACE reads and lists one entry per CDR3 protein. Of 250,000 or so distinct CDR3 sequences listed, around 8.3% are singletons. Notes on the study in general: Invariant cells of the MAIT and iNKT types might have partly distorted the zero-insertion analyses.

Points on this clonotype: The antigen remains undetermined.

These data were also reused for a study on yellow fever vaccine responses in identical twins.

The TCR comes from a woman younger than 35 in good health. V is TRBV12-3 or TRBV12-4 and J is TRBJ1-2; D is possibly TRBD1 (5 bases). The sequenced sample was CD8+ T cells sorted from blood. The CDR3 sequence: CASSLVGVGYTF. DNA for the CDR3: TGTGCCAGCAGCTTGGTAGGGGTGGGCTACACCTTC.